A single sample gave rise to the 16 T cell receptor beta chains below, sequenced in a study of patients and donors after allogeneic stem cell transplantation. TCRdb reprocessed the RT-PCR reads with MiXCR, giving one entry per CDR3 protein. The profile shows approximately 10,000 distinct CDR3 sequences, roughly 5.8% of them singletons. Sequencing was done on a sample of blood, either unsorted or a sorted T cell fraction (not recorded which). The receptors come from a human donor who was either an allogeneic HSCT recipient or a stem cell or donor lymphocyte infusion donor (not recorded which). It is not recorded whose cells these are; they may come from a transplant donor.

This clonotype was counted only a few times. The gene calls are TRBV18 and TRBJ2-3; no clear D gene. Per germline, CDR1 KGHSH and CDR2 LQKENI. Trimming cost V 6 bases and J 4 bases, with 8 bases left between them. This CDR3 region has 12 residues. CDR3 sequence: CASSFSADTQYF. CDR3 DNA sequence: TGTGCCAGCTCCTTTTCCGCAGATACGCAGTATTTT. Looking up the rest from reference TRBV18 and TRBJ2-3 gives the full variable domain: NAGVMQNPRHLVRRRGQEARLRCSPMKGHSHVYWYRQLPEEGLKFMVYLQKENIIDESGMPKERFSAEFPKEGPSILRIQQVVRGDSAAYFCASSFSADTQYFGPGTRLTVL.

This chain connects TRBV7-2 to TRBJ2-3; 10 nucleotides match TRBD2. V lost 5 bases to trimming and J lost 2 bases; unmatched junction nucleotides: 7. Germline assignment: CDR1 SGHTA and CDR2 FQGNSA. CDR3 size: 16 residues. Written as DNA, the CDR3 is TGTGCCAGCAGCCAAGGGACTAGCGCAGCCACAGATACGCAGTATTTT. It codes for CASSQGTSAATDTQYF.

Ten or more counts support this clonotype. The rearrangement joins TRBV7-2 to TRBJ2-3, with TRBD2 matching over 12 bases. Trimming took 2 bases from V and 2 from J; bases not matched to a gene: 5. The CDR3 extends over 17 amino acids. CDR1 is SGHTA, CDR2 FQGNSA, per germline. Written as DNA, the CDR3 is TGTGCCAGCAGCTTAAGGACTAGCGGGGCACTCACAGATACGCAGTATTTT. Amino acid sequence: CASSLRTSGALTDTQYF. The variable domain in full, completed from reference TRBV7-2 and TRBJ2-3, reads GAGVSQSPSNKVTEKGKDVELRCDPISGHTALYWYRQSLGQGLEFLIYFQGNSAPDKSGLPSDRFSAERTGGSVSTLTIQRTQQEDSAVYLCASSLRTSGALTDTQYFGPGTRLTVL.

The chain couples TRBV20-1 to TRBJ2-3; TRBD1 matches 8 bases. Germline V lookup: CDR1 DFQATT, CDR2 SNEGSKA (reference sequence). The CDR3 is made up of 14 amino acids. The V segment lost 5 bases and the J segment 1 base; nucleotides outside the gene matches: 5. CDR3 amino acids: CSARRGQGTDTQYF. CDR3 nucleotides: TGCAGTGCTCGTCGGGGACAGGGCACAGATACGCAGTATTTT.

This clonotype was counted at least ten times. The chain couples TRBV27 to TRBJ2-4; D is perhaps TRBD2 (6 bases). There are 12 residues in the CDR3. Germline V gene sequence: CDR1 MNHEY, CDR2 SMNVEV (reference sequence). V lost 3 bases and J lost 9, with 9 bases in between. Written as DNA, the CDR3 is TGTGCCAGCAGTTTGAGACTAGGCATTCAGTACTTC. Amino acids: CASSLRLGIQYF.

This clonotype was detected ten times or more. The chain joins TRBV18 to TRBJ2-5; 10 nucleotides line up with TRBD2. The CDR3 consists of 16 residues. Per germline, CDR1 KGHSH and CDR2 LQKENI. J was trimmed by 1 base and V by 1 base; bases with no gene match: 3. This chain's CDR3 is CASSPLAGGTQETQYF. The CDR3 DNA follows: TGTGCCAGCTCACCACTAGCGGGAGGAACCCAAGAGACCCAGTACTTC.

There are a few counts of this clonotype. The chain links TRBV6-2 or TRBV6-3 to TRBJ2-6, with D perhaps TRBD2 (5 bases). Germline CDR1 is MNHEY and CDR2 is SVGEGT. There are 15 residues in the CDR3. The V gene lost 10 bases and the J gene lost 2 bases, with 15 bases spanning the gap. CDR3 region: CATGGLGTGANVLTF. The CDR3 nucleotides read TGTGCCACCGGAGGCTTGGGCACTGGGGCCAACGTCCTGACTTTC.

V is TRBV12-3 or TRBV12-4 and J is TRBJ2-7; tentative D call: TRBD1 (5 bases). The CDR3 is made up of 14 amino acids. Trimming removed 1 base at V and 6 bases at J, with 13 bases between. Here the CDR3 reads CASSLGQLVGEQYF. In nucleotides, the CDR3 is TGTGCCAGCAGTTTAGGACAGCTGGTCGGCGAGCAGTACTTC.

Sample share makes this clonotype medium-sized. The chain uses TRBV5-1 and TRBJ2-7; D call uncertain. The CDR3 runs to 15 residues. The germline gives CDR1 SGHRS, CDR2 YFSETQ. The V gene lost 0 bases and the J gene lost 1 base, with 11 bases spanning the gap. CDR3 nucleotide sequence: TGCGCCAGCAGCTTGGTGGCAGGTGGGTCCTACGAGCAGTACTTC. Protein sequence: CASSLVAGGSYEQYF. The full variable domain, in which reference TRBV5-1 and TRBJ2-7 provide the parts outside the CDR3, is KAGVTQTPRYLIKTRGQQVTLSCSPISGHRSVSWYQQTPGQGLQFLFEYFSETQRNKGNFPGRFSGRQFSNSRSEMNVSTLELGDSALYLCASSLVAGGSYEQYFGPGTRLTVT.

V usage is TRBV4-1 and J usage is TRBJ2-5; no reliable D call. With 2 bases removed from V and 5 bases from J, the gap between germline ends came to 18 bases. This CDR3 region has 16 residues. In germline, CDR1 is MGHRA, CDR2 YSYEKL. CDR3 bases: TGCGCCAGCAGCCAACCGAGTAGTGGACCTATGGAGACCCAGTACTTC. It is translated as CASSQPSSGPMETQYF.

In this sample, this clonotype turned up many times. V gene TRBV5-1 combines with J gene TRBJ2-3, with 10 bases aligning to TRBD2. Per the germline V gene, CDR1 is SGHRS and CDR2 is YFSETQ. This CDR3 has 16 amino acids. Trimming removed 3 bases from V and 5 bases from J; junction bases left unmatched: 9. Here the CDR3 DNA reads TGCGCCAGCAGCTCCCTTCTAGCGGGAGTGAAAGATACGCAGTATTTT. Its translation: CASSSLLAGVKDTQYF.

This clonotype turned up a few times. The chain couples TRBV7-3 to TRBJ2-6, with 7 bases matching TRBD2. Germline V lookup: CDR1 SGHTA, CDR2 FQGTGA. Trimming cost V 4 bases and J 0 bases; bases outside gene matches: 9. CDR3 length: 18 amino acids. The CDR3 sequence is CASSSRYGGSSGANVLTF. CDR3 sequence (DNA): TGTGCCAGCAGCTCCCGGTACGGGGGGAGCTCTGGGGCCAACGTCCTGACTTTC.

A few counts support this clonotype. This chain links TRBV20-1 with TRBJ2-7, with 7 bases aligning to TRBD2. Germline V gene data show CDR1 as DFQATT and CDR2 as SNEGSKA (reference sequence). V lost 3 bases, J lost 2 bases, and 10 bases stayed unmatched. The CDR3 has 15 amino acids. CDR3 region: CSARGLGGGTYEQYF. The CDR3 nucleotides read TGCAGTGCTAGGGGCCTCGGGGGAGGGACCTACGAGCAGTACTTC.

The gene calls are TRBV14 and TRBJ2-7; 11 bases are a match to TRBD2. After removal of 4 bases from V and 4 bases from J, the junction contained 6 bases not matched to a gene. The germline V gene encodes CDR1 SGHDN and CDR2 FVKESK. This CDR3 region has 15 residues. CDR3: CASSPLAGVEYEQYF. In DNA form, the CDR3 reads TGTGCCAGCAGCCCACTAGCGGGAGTTGAATACGAGCAGTACTTC.

In this sample, this clonotype turned up many times. The V and J genes are TRBV5-6 and TRBJ2-7; D gene uncertain. Germline CDR1 reads SGHDT; CDR2 reads YYEEEE. Between the trimmed V and J ends, which lost 2 bases and 1 base, there was a span of 10 bases. CDR3 length: 14 amino acids. The CDR3 region is CASSLSPGSYEQYF. The CDR3 DNA reads TGTGCCAGCAGCTTATCGCCAGGATCCTACGAGCAGTACTTC. Combining the CDR3 with reference TRBV5-6 and TRBJ2-7 gives the whole variable domain DAGVTQSPTHLIKTRGQQVTLRCSPKSGHDTVSWYQQALGQGPQFIFQYYEEEERQRGNFPDRFSGHQFPNYSSELNVNALLLGDSALYLCASSLSPGSYEQYFGPGTRLTVT.

V and J are TRBV20-1 and TRBJ2-1; possibly TRBD2 for D (6 bases). Looked up from germline, CDR1 is DFQATT and CDR2 is SNEGSKA (reference sequence). The V end was cut by 5 bases, the J end by 0 bases, with 17 bases between. The CDR3 sequence is 16 residues long. This chain's CDR3 is CSADTSGVSSYNEQFF. DNA for the CDR3: TGCAGTGCTGACACCTCGGGAGTAAGCTCCTACAATGAGCAGTTCTTC.